This T cell receptor beta chain was sequenced in a study of T cell changes during pregnancy in multiple sclerosis. Germline V gene sequence: CDR1 SGDLS, CDR2 YYNGEE. CDR3 length: 13 amino acids. The ends were cut back, 0 bases at V and 7 bases at J, with 11 bases in the middle. Measured with immunoSEQ multiplex PCR; TCRdb has only the in-frame clones, and not every one. The sample has around 62,000 clones, about 89% seen once; the top ten hold 2.5%. The sequence was collected from a female donor with multiple sclerosis, enrolled in a pregnancy study. The chain uses TRBV9 and TRBJ2-7; possibly TRBD1 for D (5 bases). Sequences were derived from peripheral blood, sampled in the first trimester of pregnancy. The chain's CDR3 is CASSVDPQGEQYF. Written as DNA, the CDR3 is TGTGCCAGCAGCGTAGACCCCCAGGGAGAGCAGTACTTC.